This T cell receptor (beta chain) originates from a study of Ad26.COV2.S vaccination and SARS-CoV-2 variants. Study-level background: Donor joined the COV1001 Ad26.COV2.S trial arm. The authors gave Ad26.COV2.S intramuscularly, either once or twice 56 days apart. Study conclusions and caveats: Reported findings describe substantial breadth in spike-specific CD8+ and CD4+ T cell responses following vaccination.

Germline V lookup: CDR1 SGHAT, CDR2 FQNNGV. V was pared by 5 bases and J by 5 bases, with 15 bases between. This CDR3 region has 14 residues. Comments on this clone: No antigen is known for it.

Assay: immunoSEQ multiplex PCR; the TCRdb copy retains only in-frame clones and omits some. The sample holds about 430,000 clones, approximately 90% seen once. Described treatment: around 19 received Ad26.COV2.S at low or high dose, single or two shots; roughly five received placebo; per-sample allocation not given. Collection of samples fell on day 63 after the first vaccine or placebo injection. The J gene is TRBJ1-1, the V gene TRBV11-2; D is unclear. The sequence came from a person between 18 and 59 years old who received the Ad26.COV2.S COVID-19 vaccine or a placebo. Sequencing was performed on peripheral blood, taken in a trial of Ad26.COV2.S vaccine versus placebo. The CDR3 sequence is CASSLRPMWTEAFF. In DNA form, the CDR3 reads TGTGCCAGCAGCCTGCGGCCCATGTGGACTGAAGCTTTCTTT.